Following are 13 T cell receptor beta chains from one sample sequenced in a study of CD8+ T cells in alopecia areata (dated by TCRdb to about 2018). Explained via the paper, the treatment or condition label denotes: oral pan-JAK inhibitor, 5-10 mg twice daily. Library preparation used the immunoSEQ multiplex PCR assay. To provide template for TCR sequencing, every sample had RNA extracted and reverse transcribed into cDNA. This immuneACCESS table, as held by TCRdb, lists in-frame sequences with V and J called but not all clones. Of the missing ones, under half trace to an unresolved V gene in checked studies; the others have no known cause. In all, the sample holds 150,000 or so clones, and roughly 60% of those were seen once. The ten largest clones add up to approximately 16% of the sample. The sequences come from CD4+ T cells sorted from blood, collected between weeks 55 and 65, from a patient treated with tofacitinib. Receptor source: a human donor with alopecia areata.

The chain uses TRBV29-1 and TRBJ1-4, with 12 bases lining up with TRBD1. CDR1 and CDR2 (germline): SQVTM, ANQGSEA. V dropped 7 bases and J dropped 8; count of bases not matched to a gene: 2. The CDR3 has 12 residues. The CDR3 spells CSAGTGGEKLFF. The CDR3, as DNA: TGCAGCGCCGGGACAGGGGGCGAAAAACTGTTTTTT.

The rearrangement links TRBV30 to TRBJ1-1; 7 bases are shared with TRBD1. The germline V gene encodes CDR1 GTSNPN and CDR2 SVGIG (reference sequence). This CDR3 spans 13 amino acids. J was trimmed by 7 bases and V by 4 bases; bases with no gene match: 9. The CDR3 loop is CAWTKTGQFEAFF. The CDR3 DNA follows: TGTGCCTGGACCAAAACGGGACAGTTTGAAGCTTTCTTT.

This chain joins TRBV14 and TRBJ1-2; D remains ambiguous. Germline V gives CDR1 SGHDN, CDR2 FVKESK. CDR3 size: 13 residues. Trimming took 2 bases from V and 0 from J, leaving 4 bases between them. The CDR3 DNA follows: TGTGCCAGCAGCCAAATGCCTAACTATGGCTACACCTTC. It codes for CASSQMPNYGYTF. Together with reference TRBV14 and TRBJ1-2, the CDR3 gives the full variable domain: EAGVTQFPSHSVIEKGQTVTLRCDPISGHDNLYWYRRVMGKEIKFLLHFVKESKQDESGMPNNRFLAERTGGTYSTLKVQPAELEDSGVYFCASSQMPNYGYTFGSGTRLTVV.

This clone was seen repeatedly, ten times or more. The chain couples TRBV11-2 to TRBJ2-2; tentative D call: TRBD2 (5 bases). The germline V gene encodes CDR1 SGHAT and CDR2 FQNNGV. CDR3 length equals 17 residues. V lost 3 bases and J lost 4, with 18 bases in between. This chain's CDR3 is CASSFGLLIASTGELFF. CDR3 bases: TGTGCCAGCAGCTTTGGCCTCCTGATAGCGAGCACCGGGGAGCTGTTTTTT. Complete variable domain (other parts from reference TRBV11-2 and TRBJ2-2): EAGVAQSPRYKIIEKRQSVAFWCNPISGHATLYWYQQILGQGPKLLIQFQNNGVVDDSQLPKDRFSAERLKGVDSTLKIQPAKLEDSAVYLCASSFGLLIASTGELFFGEGSRLTVL.

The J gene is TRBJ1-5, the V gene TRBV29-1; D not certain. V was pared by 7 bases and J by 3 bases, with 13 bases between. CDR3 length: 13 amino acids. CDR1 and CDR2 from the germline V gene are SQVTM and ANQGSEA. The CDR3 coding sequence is TGCAGCGCAACTCCGGGTCCCAATCAGCCCCAGCATTTT. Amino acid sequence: CSATPGPNQPQHF.

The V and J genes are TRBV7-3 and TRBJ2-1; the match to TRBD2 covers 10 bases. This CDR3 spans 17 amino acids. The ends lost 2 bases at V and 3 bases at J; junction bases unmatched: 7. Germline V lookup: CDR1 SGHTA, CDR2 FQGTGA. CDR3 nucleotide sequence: TGTGCCAGCAGCTTACGCCAGTTAGCGGGGGGCTACAATGAGCAGTTCTTC. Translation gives CASSLRQLAGGYNEQFF.

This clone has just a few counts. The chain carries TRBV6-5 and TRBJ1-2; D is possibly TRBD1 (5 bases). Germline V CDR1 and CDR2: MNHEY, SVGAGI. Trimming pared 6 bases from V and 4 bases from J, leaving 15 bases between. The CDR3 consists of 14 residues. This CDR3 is CASSTSGGGYGYTF. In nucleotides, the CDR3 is TGTGCCAGCAGCACCTCGGGCGGGGGCTATGGCTACACCTTC.

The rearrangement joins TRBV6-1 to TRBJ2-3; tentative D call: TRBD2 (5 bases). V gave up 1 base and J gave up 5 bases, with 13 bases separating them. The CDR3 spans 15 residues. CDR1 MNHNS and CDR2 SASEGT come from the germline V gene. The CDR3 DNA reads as TGTGCCAGCAGTGAAGGGTGGGCTAGCCAAGATACGCAGTATTTT. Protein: CASSEGWASQDTQYF.

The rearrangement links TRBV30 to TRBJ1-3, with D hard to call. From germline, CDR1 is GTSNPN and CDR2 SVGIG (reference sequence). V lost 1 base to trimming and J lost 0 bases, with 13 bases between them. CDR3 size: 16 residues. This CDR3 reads CAWSASVVNSGNTIYF. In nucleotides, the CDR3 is TGTGCCTGGAGTGCTTCGGTCGTGAACTCTGGAAACACCATATATTTT.

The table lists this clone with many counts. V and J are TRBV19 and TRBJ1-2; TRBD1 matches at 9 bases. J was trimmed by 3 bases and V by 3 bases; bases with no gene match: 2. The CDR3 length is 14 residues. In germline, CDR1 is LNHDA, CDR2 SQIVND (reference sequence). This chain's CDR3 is CASSIRQGDYGYTF. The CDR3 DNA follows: TGTGCCAGTAGTATTCGACAGGGGGACTATGGCTACACCTTC.

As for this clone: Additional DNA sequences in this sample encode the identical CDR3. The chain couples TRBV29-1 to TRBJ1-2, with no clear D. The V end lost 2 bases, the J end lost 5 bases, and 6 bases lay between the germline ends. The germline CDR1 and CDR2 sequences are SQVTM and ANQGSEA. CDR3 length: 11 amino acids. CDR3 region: CSVESGYGYTF. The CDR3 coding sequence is TGCAGCGTTGAATCCGGATATGGCTACACCTTC.

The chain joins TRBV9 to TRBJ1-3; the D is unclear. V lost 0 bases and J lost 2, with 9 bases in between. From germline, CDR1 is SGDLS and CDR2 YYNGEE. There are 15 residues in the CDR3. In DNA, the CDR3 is TGTGCCAGCAGCGTAGAGGGAGCCACTGGAAACACCATATATTTT. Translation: CASSVEGATGNTIYF.

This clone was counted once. Here the CDR3 reads CSVLWDRGRTEAFF. The CDR3 coding sequence is TGCAGCGTTCTTTGGGACAGGGGCAGGACTGAAGCTTTCTTT. V usage is TRBV29-1 and J usage is TRBJ1-1, with 10 bases identical to TRBD1. The CDR3 totals 14 residues. Trimming took 5 bases from V and 5 from J; bases not matched to a gene: 8. The germline gives CDR1 SQVTM, CDR2 ANQGSEA.